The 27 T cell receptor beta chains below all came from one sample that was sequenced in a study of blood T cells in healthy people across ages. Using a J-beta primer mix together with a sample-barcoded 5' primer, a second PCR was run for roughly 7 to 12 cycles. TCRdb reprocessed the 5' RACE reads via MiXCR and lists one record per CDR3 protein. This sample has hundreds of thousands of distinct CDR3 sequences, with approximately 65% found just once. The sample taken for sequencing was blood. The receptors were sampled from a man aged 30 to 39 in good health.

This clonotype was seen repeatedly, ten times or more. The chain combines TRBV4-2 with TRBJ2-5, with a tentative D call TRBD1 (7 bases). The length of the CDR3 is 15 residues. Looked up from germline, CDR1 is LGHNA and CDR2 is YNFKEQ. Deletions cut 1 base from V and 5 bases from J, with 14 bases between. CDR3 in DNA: TGTGCCAGCAGCCAAGGGCAGGGGGGCGTCGAGACCCAGTACTTC. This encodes CASSQGQGGVETQYF.

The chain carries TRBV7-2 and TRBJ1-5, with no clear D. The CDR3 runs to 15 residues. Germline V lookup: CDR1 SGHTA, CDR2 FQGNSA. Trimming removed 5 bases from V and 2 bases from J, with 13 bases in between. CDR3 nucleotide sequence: TGTGCCAGCAGCCTCGGGTCGGCAGGCAATCAGCCCCAGCATTTT. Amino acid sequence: CASSLGSAGNQPQHF.

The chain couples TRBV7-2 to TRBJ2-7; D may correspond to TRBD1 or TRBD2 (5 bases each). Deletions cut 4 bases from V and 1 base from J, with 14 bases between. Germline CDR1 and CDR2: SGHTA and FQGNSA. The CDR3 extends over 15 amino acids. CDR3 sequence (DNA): TGTGCCAGCAGCTACGAGCGAGGGGTATCCTACGAGCAGTACTTC. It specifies CASSYERGVSYEQYF.

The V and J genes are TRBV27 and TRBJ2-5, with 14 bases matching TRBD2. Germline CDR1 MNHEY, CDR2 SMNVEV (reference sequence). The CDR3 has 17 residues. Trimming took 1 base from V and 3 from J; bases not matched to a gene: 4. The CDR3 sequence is CASSLYPGLAGEETQYF. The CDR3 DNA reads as TGTGCCAGCAGTTTATACCCGGGACTAGCGGGGGAAGAGACCCAGTACTTC.

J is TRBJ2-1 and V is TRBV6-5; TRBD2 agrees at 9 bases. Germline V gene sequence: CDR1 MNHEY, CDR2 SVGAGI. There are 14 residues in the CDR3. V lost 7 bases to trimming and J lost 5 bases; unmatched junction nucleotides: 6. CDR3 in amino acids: CASKGAGGNNEQFF. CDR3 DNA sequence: TGTGCCAGCAAAGGGGCGGGGGGGAACAATGAGCAGTTCTTC.

For the CDR3, the DNA is TGTGCCAGCAGTACCGGGACAGGGCGTCTGAGCACCTTC. This encodes CASSTGTGRLSTF. V is TRBV12-3 or TRBV12-4 and J is TRBJ1-2; 9 nucleotides align to TRBD1. This CDR3 is 13 amino acids long. Unmatched junction bases numbered 11, after V lost 5 bases and J lost 13 bases.

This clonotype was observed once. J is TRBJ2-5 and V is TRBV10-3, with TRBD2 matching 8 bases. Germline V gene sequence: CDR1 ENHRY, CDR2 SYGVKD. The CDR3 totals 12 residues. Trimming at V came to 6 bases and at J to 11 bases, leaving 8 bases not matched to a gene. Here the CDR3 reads CAIRKDGGEQYF. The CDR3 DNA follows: TGTGCCATCAGGAAAGACGGGGGGGAGCAGTACTTC.

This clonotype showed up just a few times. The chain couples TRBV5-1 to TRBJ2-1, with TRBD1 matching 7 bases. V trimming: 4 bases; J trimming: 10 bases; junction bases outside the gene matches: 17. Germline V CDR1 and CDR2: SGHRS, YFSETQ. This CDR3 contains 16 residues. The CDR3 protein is CASSPSPGQPPWEQFF. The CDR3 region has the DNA TGCGCCAGCAGCCCTTCGCCGGGACAGCCTCCTTGGGAGCAGTTCTTC.

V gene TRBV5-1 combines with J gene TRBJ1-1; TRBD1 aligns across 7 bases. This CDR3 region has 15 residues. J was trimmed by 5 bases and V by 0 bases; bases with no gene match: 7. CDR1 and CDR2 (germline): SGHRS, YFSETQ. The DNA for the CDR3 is TGCGCCAGCAGCTTGGGACAGGGTCAATATACTGAAGCTTTCTTT. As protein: CASSLGQGQYTEAFF.

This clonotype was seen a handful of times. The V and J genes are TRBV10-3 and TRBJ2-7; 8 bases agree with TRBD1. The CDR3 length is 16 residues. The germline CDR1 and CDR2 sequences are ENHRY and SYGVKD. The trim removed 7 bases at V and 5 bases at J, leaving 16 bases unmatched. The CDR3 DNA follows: TGTGCCATCATTCAAGGACTGGACAGGGCCTTCCACGAGCAGTACTTC. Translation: CAIIQGLDRAFHEQYF.

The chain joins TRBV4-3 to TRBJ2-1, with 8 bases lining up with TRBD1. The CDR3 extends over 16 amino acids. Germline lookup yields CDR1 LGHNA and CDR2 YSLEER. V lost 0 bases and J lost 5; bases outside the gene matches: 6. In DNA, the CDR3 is TGCGCCAGCAGCCAAGATTTCCAGGGGGCGAACAATGAGCAGTTCTTC. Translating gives CASSQDFQGANNEQFF.

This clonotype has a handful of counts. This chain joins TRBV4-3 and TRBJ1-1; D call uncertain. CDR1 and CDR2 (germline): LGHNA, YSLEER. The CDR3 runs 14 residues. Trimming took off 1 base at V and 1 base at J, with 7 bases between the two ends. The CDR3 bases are TGCGCCAGCAGCCAAGGGGAAAGGAACACTGAAGCTTTCTTT. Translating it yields CASSQGERNTEAFF.

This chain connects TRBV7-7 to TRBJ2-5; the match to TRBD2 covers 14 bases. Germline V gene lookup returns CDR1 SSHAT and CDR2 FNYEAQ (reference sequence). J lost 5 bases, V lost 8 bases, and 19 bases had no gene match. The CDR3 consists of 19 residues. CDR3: CASCRHGLAGGCSGETQYF. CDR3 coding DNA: TGTGCCAGCTGCCGCCACGGACTAGCGGGGGGATGCTCCGGGGAGACCCAGTACTTC. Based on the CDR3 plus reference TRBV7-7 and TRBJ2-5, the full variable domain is GAGVSQSPRYKVTKRGQDVTLRCDPISSHATLYWYQQALGQGPEFLTYFNYEAQPDKSGLPSDRFSAERPEGSISTLTIQRTEQRDSAMYRCASCRHGLAGGCSGETQYFGPGTRLLVL.

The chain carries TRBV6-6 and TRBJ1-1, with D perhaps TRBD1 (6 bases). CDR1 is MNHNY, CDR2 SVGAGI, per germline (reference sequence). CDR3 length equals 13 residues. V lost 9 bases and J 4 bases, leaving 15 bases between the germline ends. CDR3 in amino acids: CASYRAVGTEAFF. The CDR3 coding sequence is TGTGCCAGTTACAGGGCCGTTGGCACTGAAGCTTTCTTT.

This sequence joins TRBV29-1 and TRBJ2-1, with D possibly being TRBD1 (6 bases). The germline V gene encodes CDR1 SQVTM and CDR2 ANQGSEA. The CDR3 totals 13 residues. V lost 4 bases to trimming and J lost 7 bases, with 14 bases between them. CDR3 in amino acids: CSVVGAGENEQFF. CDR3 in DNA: TGCAGCGTTGTGGGGGCAGGGGAAAATGAGCAGTTCTTC.

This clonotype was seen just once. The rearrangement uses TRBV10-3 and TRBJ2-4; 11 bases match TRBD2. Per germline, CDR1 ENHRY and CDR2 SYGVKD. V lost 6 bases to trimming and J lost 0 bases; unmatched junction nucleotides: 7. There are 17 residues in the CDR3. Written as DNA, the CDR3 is TGTGCCATCAGGCCGTTAGCGGGGGGGGAAGCCAAAAACATTCAGTACTTC. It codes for CAIRPLAGGEAKNIQYF.

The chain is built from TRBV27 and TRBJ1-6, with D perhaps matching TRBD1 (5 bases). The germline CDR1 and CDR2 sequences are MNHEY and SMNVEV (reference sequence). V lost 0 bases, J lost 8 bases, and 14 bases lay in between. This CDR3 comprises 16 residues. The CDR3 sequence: CASSLSGGIGDSPLHF. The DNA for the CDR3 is TGTGCCAGCAGTTTATCCGGGGGAATTGGGGATTCACCCCTCCACTTT.

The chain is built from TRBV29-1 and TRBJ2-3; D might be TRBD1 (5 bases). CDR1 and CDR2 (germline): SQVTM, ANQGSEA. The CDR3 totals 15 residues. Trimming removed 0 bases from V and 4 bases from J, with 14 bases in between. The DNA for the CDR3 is TGCAGCGTTGAAGACAGGGCTATTCGCCCAGATACGCAGTATTTT. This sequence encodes CSVEDRAIRPDTQYF.

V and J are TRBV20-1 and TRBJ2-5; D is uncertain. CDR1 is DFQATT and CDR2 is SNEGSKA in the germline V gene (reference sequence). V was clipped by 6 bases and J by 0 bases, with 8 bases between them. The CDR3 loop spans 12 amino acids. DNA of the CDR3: TGCAGTGCCCCCGCGGACCAAGAGACCCAGTACTTC. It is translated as CSAPADQETQYF.

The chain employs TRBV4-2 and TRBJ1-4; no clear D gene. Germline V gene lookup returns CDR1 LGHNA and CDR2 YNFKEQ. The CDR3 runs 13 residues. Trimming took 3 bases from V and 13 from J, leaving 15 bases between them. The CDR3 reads CASSQPAGRVLFF. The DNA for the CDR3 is TGTGCCAGCAGCCAGCCGGCCGGGAGGGTACTGTTTTTT.

The CDR3 nucleotides are TGTGCCAGCAGTGCGACGGGATCTAACTATGGCTACACCTTC. This gives the protein CASSATGSNYGYTF. This chain connects TRBV6-2 or TRBV6-3 to TRBJ1-2; D gene ambiguous. CDR1 is MNHEY, CDR2 SVGEGT, per germline. Trimming removed 5 bases from V and 0 bases from J, with 10 bases in between. CDR3 length equals 14 residues.

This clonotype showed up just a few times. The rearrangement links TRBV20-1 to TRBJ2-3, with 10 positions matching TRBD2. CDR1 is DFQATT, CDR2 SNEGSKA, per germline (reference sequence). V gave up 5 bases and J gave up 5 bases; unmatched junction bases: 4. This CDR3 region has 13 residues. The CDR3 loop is CSARSGGIDTQYF. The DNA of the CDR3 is TGCAGTGCTCGTAGCGGGGGGATAGATACGCAGTATTTT.

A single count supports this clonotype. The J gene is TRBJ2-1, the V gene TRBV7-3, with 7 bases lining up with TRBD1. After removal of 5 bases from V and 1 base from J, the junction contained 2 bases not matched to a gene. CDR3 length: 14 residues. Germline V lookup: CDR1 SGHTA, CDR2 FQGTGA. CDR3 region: CASSGQESYNEQFF. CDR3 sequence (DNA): TGTGCCAGCAGCGGACAGGAGTCCTACAATGAGCAGTTCTTC. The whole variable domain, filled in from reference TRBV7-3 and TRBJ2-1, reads GAGVSQTPSNKVTEKGKYVELRCDPISGHTALYWYRQSLGQGPEFLIYFQGTGAADDSGLPNDRFFAVRPEGSVSTLKIQRTERGDSAVYLCASSGQESYNEQFFGPGTRLTVL.

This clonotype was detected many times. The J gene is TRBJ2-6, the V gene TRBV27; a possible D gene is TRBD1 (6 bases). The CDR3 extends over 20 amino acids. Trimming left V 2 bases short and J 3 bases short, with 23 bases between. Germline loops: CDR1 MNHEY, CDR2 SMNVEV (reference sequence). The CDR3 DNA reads TGTGCCAGCAGTTTAACCGTCGAGGAGGTAGAGGGGGTTGGGGCCAACGTCCTGACTTTC. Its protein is CASSLTVEEVEGVGANVLTF.

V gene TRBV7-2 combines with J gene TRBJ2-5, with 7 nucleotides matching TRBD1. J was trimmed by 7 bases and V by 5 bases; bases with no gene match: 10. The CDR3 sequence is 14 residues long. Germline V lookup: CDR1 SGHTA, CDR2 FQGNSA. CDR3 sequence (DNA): TGTGCCAGCAGCGCGAGACAGGGAACTTTGACCCAGTACTTC. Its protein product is CASSARQGTLTQYF. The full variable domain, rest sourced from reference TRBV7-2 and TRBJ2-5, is GAGVSQSPSNKVTEKGKDVELRCDPISGHTALYWYRQSLGQGLEFLIYFQGNSAPDKSGLPSDRFSAERTGGSVSTLTIQRTQQEDSAVYLCASSARQGTLTQYFGPGTRLLVL.

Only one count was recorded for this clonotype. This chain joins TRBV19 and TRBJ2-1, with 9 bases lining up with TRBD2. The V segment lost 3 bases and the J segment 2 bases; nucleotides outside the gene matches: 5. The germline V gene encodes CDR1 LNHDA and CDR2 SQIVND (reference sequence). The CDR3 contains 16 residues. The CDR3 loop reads CASSIPGLATYNEQFF. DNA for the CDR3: TGTGCCAGTAGTATCCCGGGACTAGCTACCTACAATGAGCAGTTCTTC.

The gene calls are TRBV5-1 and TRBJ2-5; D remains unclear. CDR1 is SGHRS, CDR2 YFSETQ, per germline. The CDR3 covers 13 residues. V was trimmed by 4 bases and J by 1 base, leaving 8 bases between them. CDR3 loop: CASSASIQETQYF. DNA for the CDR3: TGCGCCAGCAGCGCGAGTATCCAAGAGACCCAGTACTTC.